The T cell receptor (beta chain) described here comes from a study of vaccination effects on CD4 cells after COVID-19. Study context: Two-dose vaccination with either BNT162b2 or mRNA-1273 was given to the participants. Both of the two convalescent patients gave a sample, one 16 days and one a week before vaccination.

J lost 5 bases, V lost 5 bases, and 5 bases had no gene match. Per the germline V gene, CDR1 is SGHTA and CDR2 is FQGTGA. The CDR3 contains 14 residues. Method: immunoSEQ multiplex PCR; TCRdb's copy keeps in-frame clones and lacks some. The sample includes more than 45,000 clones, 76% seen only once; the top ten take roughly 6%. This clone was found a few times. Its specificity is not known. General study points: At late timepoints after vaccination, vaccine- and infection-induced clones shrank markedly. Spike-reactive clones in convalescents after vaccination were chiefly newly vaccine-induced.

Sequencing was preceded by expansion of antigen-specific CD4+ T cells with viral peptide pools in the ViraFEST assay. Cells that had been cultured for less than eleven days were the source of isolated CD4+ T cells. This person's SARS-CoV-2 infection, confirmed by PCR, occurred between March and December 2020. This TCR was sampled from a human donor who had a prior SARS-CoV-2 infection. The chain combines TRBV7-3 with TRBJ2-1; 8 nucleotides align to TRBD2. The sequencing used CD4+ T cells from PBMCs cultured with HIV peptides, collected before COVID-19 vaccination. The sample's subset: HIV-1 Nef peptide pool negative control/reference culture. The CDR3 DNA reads TGTGCCAGCAGCCGGGGGGGCGGGAACAATGAGCAGTTCTTC. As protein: CASSRGGGNNEQFF.